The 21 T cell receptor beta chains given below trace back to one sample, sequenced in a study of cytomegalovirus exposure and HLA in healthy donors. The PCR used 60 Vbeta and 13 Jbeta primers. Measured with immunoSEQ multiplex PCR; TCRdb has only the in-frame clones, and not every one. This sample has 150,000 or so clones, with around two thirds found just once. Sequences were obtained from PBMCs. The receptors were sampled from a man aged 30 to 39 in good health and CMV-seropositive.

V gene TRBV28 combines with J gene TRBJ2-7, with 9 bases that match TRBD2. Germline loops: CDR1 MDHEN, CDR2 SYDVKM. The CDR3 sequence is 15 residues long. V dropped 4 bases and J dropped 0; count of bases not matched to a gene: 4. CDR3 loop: CASSSPTSGSYEQYF. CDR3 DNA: TGTGCCAGCAGTTCCCCGACTAGCGGCTCCTACGAGCAGTACTTC.

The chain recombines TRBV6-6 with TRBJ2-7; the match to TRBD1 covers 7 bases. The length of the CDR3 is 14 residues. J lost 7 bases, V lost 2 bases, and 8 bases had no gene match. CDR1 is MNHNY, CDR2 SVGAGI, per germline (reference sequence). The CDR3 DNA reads TGTGCCAGCAGTTACCTCGACAGGGAGTGGGAGCAGTACTTC. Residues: CASSYLDREWEQYF.

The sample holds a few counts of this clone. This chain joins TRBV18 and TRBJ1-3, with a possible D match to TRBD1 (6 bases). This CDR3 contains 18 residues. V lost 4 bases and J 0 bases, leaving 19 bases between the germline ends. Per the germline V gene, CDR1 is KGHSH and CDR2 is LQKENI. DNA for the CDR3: TGTGCCAGCTCACTCGCTCGGACAGCGCTGAGCTCTGGAAACACCATATATTTT. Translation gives CASSLARTALSSGNTIYF.

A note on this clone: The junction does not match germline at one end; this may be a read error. The CDR3 sequence: CASSLAAPEAFF. CDR3 coding DNA: TGTGCCAGCAGCCTAGCGGCCCCTGAAGCTTTCTTT. The chain links TRBV7-8 to TRBJ1-1; no firm D call. CDR1 and CDR2 from the germline V gene are SGHVS and FQNEAQ. The CDR3 has 12 amino acids.

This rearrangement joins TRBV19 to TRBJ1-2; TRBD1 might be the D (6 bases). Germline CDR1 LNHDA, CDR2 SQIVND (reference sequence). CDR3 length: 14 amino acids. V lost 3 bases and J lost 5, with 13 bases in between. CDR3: CASSMGRGFYGYTF. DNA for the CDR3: TGTGCCAGTAGTATGGGCAGGGGATTTTATGGCTACACCTTC.

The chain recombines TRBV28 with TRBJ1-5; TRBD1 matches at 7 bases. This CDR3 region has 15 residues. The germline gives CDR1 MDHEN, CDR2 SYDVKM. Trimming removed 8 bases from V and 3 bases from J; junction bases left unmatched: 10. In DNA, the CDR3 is TGTGCCAGCGGCTATGGGGGGACAGACAATCAGCCCCAGCATTTT. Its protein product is CASGYGGTDNQPQHF.

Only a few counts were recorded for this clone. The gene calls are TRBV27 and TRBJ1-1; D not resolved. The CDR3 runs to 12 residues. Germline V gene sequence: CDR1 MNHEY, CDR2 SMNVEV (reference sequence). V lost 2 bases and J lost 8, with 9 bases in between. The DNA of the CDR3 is TGTGCCAGCAGTTTAGGAGGGCGGGAAGCTTTCTTT. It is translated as CASSLGGREAFF.

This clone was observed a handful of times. The CDR3, as DNA: TGTGCCAGCAGCTCATTCGGGACAGGGGGCGAGGATCAGCCCCAGCATTTT. This encodes CASSSFGTGGEDQPQHF. This chain uses TRBV5-6 with TRBJ1-5, with 12 bases lining up with TRBD1. The junction had 9 bases not matched to a gene; V was cut back by 3 bases and J by 5 bases. The V gene's germline CDR1 is SGHDT and CDR2 YYEEEE. This CDR3 spans 17 amino acids.

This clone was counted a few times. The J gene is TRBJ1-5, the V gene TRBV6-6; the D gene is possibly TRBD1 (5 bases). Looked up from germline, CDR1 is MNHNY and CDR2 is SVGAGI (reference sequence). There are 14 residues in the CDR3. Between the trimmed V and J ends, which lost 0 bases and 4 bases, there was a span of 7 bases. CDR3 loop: CASSYSQVNQPQHF. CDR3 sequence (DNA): TGTGCCAGCAGTTACTCACAGGTTAATCAGCCCCAGCATTTT.

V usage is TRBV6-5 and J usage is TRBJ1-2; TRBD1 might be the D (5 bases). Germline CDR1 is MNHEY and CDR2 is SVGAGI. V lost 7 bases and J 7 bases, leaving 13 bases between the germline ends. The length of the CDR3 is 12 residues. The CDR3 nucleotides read TGTGCCAGCACCCGCGTGGGACTTGGCTACACCTTC. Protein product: CASTRVGLGYTF.

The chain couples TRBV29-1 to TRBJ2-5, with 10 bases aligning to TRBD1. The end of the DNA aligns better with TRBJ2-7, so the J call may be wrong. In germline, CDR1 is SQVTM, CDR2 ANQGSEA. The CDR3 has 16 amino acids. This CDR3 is CSVRPPRTGGRNEQYF. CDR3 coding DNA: TGCAGCGTCCGACCCCCCCGGACAGGGGGGCGAAACGAGCAGTACTTC.

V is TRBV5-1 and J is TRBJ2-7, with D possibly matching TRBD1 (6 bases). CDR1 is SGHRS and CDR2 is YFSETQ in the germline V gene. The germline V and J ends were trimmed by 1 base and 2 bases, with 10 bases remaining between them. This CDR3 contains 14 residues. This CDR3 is CASSLRGSPYEQYF. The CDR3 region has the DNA TGCGCCAGCAGCTTGAGGGGGAGCCCCTACGAGCAGTACTTC.

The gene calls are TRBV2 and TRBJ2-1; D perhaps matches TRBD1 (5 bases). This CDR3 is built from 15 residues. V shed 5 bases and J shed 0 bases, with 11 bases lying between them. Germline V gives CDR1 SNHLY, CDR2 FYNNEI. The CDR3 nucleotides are TGTGCCAGCAGTTATGACAGAGGCTCCTACAATGAGCAGTTCTTC. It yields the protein CASSYDRGSYNEQFF.

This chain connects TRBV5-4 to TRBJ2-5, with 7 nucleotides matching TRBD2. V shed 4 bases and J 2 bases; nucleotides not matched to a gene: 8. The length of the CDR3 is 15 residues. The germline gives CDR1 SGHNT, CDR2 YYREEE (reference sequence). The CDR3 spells CASSTRTRQQETQYF. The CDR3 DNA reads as TGTGCCAGCAGCACCCGGACTAGGCAACAAGAGACCCAGTACTTC.

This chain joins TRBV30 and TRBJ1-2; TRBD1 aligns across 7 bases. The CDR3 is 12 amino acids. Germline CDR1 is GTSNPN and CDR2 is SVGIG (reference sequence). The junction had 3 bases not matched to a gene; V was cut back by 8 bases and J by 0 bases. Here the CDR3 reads CAGTEANYGYTF. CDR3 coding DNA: TGTGCCGGGACAGAAGCTAACTATGGCTACACCTTC.

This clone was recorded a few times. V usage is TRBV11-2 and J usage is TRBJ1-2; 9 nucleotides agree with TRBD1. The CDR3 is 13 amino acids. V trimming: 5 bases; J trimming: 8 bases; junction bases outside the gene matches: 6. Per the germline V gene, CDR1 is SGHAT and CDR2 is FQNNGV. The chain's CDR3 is CASSLGQGNGYTF. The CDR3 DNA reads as TGTGCCAGCAGCCTCGGACAGGGGAACGGCTACACCTTC.

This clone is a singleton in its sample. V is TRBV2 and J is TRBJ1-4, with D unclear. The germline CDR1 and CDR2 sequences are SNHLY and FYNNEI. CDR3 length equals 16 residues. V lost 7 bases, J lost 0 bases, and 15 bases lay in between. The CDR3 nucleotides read TGTGCCAGCATGGTGGTTAGCCGTGCAACTAATGAAAAACTGTTTTTT. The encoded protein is CASMVVSRATNEKLFF.

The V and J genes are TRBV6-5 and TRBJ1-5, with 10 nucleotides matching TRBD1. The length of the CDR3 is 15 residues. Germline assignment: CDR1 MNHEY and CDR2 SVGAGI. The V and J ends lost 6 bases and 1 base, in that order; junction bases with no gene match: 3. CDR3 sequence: CASSRTGGSNQPQHF. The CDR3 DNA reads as TGTGCCAGCAGCCGGACAGGGGGAAGCAATCAGCCCCAGCATTTT.

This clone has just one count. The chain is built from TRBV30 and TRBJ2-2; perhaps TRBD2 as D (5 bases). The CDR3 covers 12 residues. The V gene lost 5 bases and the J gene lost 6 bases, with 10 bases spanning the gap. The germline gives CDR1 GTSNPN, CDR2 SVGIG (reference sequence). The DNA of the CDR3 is TGTGCCTGGGAGGACTTACCCGGGGAGCTGTTTTTT. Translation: CAWEDLPGELFF.

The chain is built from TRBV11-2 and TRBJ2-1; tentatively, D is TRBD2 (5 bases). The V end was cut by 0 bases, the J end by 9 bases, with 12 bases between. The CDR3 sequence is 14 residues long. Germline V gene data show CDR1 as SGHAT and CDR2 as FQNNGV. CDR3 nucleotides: TGTGCCAGCAGCTTAGATGGTCGGGGTGGTGAGCAGTTCTTC. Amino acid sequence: CASSLDGRGGEQFF. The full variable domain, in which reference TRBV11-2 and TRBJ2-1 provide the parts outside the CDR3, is EAGVAQSPRYKIIEKRQSVAFWCNPISGHATLYWYQQILGQGPKLLIQFQNNGVVDDSQLPKDRFSAERLKGVDSTLKIQPAKLEDSAVYLCASSLDGRGGEQFFGPGTRLTVL.

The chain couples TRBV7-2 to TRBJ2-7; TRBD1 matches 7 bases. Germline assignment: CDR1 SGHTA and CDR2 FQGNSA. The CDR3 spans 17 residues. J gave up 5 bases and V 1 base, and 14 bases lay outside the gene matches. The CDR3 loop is CASSLGYTGELDDEQYF. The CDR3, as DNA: TGTGCCAGCAGCTTAGGTTATACAGGGGAGCTAGACGACGAGCAGTACTTC.